The rows below give T cell receptor beta chains drawn from one sample of a study of blood T cells in healthy people across ages. TCRdb re-called the 5' RACE reads through MiXCR, storing one row per CDR3 protein. The sample yields approximately 2,000,000 distinct CDR3 sequences, more than 35% seen once. Specimen: blood. Receptors originate from a human donor in good health. The CDR3 runs from the conserved cysteine through the conserved F or W. The D gene is left open where the match is weak. Size is stated for part of the rows, as once, few or many counts, or as a class when the clone is expanded.

clone_size: -; j_call: TRBJ1-1; v_call: TRBV24-1; d_call: -; cdr3_nt: TGTGCCACCACATCAGGGATTGGCACTGAAGCTTTCTTT; cdr3_aa: CATTSGIGTEAFF
clone_size: few; j_call: TRBJ2-7; v_call: TRBV12-3/TRBV12-4; d_call: -; cdr3_nt: TGTGCCAGCAGGGCCGGGACCGGCTCCTACGAGCAGTACTTC; cdr3_aa: CASRAGTGSYEQYF
clone_size: few; j_call: TRBJ1-1; v_call: TRBV20-1; d_call: TRBD1; cdr3_nt: TGCAGTGCTAAGACAGGACAGGGGCGCGGCACTGAAGCTTTCTTT; cdr3_aa: CSAKTGQGRGTEAFF
clone_size: few; j_call: TRBJ2-5; v_call: TRBV6-1; d_call: -; cdr3_nt: TGTGCCAGCAGTGAAGAGTTGGGACGTCAGGAGACCCAGTACTTC; cdr3_aa: CASSEELGRQETQYF
clone_size: -; j_call: TRBJ2-5; v_call: TRBV4-3; d_call: TRBD2; cdr3_nt: TGCGCCAGCAGCCCCTTGGGACTAGCGGGGGGGCCGGGGACCCAGTACTTC; cdr3_aa: CASSPLGLAGGPGTQYF
clone_size: few; j_call: TRBJ2-5; v_call: TRBV20-1; d_call: TRBD2; cdr3_nt: TGCAGTGCTTCACTAGCGGCCCAAGAGACCCAGTACTTC; cdr3_aa: CSASLAAQETQYF
clone_size: -; j_call: TRBJ2-5; v_call: TRBV20-1; d_call: -; cdr3_nt: TGCAGTGCCTTAAGGGCACCGGTGGTTACTCAAGAGACCCAGTACTTC; cdr3_aa: CSALRAPVVTQETQYF
clone_size: few; j_call: TRBJ2-5; v_call: TRBV5-1; d_call: -; cdr3_nt: TGCGCCAGCACCCCCGGGTGGGGTCCAGAGACCCAGTACTTC; cdr3_aa: CASTPGWGPETQYF
clone_size: few; j_call: TRBJ2-3; v_call: TRBV2; d_call: -; cdr3_nt: TGTGCCAGCAGTGACCCCGGACGGAGTACCACAGATACGCAGTATTTT; cdr3_aa: CASSDPGRSTTDTQYF
clone_size: few; j_call: TRBJ2-3; v_call: TRBV20-1; d_call: -; cdr3_nt: TGCAGTGCTCCCGGGCAGGGGATCGGAGATACGCAGTATTTT; cdr3_aa: CSAPGQGIGDTQYF
clone_size: few; j_call: TRBJ1-2; v_call: TRBV2; d_call: -; cdr3_nt: TGTGCCAGCAGCCGGACCGTCGGGACCTATGGCTACACCTTC; cdr3_aa: CASSRTVGTYGYTF
clone_size: once; j_call: TRBJ2-3; v_call: TRBV9; d_call: -; cdr3_nt: TGTGTCAGCAGCGTAGTACCGGTTGGCACAGATACGCAGTATTTT; cdr3_aa: CVSSVVPVGTDTQYF
clone_size: -; j_call: TRBJ1-2; v_call: TRBV29-1; d_call: -; cdr3_nt: TGCAGCGTTGAAGAACCTGTGGGCCGATGGGGCTATGGCTACACCTTC; cdr3_aa: CSVEEPVGRWGYGYTF
clone_size: -; j_call: TRBJ2-1; v_call: TRBV20-1; d_call: -; cdr3_nt: TGCAGTGCCACCCGAGAGGGTTGGCAGGGCGGCTACAATGAGCAGTTCTTC; cdr3_aa: CSATREGWQGGYNEQFF
clone_size: -; j_call: TRBJ1-5; v_call: TRBV6-2/TRBV6-3; d_call: -; cdr3_nt: TGTGCCAGCGCCGTGGGGGGTAGCAATCAGCCCCAGCATTTT; cdr3_aa: CASAVGGSNQPQHF
clone_size: -; j_call: TRBJ1-1; v_call: TRBV28; d_call: -; cdr3_nt: TGTGCCAGCAGTTTATACCGGGACCACACTGAAGCTTTCTTT; cdr3_aa: CASSLYRDHTEAFF
clone_size: few; j_call: TRBJ1-5; v_call: TRBV6-5; d_call: -; cdr3_nt: TGTGCCAGCAGTGATTTTTCTGATCAGCCCCAGCATTTT; cdr3_aa: CASSDFSDQPQHF
clone_size: few; j_call: TRBJ2-3; v_call: TRBV20-1; d_call: TRBD2; cdr3_nt: TGCAGTGCTAACCCACTACTAGCGGGGGTCACAGATACGCAGTATTTT; cdr3_aa: CSANPLLAGVTDTQYF
clone_size: once; j_call: TRBJ2-5; v_call: TRBV20-1; d_call: -; cdr3_nt: TGCAGTGCTACCACGCGGTATGCTTCCCAAGAGACCCAGTACTTC; cdr3_aa: CSATTRYASQETQYF
clone_size: many; j_call: TRBJ2-7; v_call: TRBV7-9; d_call: -; cdr3_nt: TGTGCCAGCAGCTTACAGCACGAGCAGTACTTC; cdr3_aa: CASSLQHEQYF
clone_size: few; j_call: TRBJ2-1; v_call: TRBV19; d_call: -; cdr3_nt: TGTGCCAGTAGTATGAGTAATGAGCAGTTCTTC; cdr3_aa: CASSMSNEQFF
clone_size: -; j_call: TRBJ1-2; v_call: TRBV29-1; d_call: -; cdr3_nt: TGCAGCGTTGAATGGAAGGGCTACACCTTC; cdr3_aa: CSVEWKGYTF
clone_size: few; j_call: TRBJ2-1; v_call: TRBV11-2; d_call: TRBD2; cdr3_nt: TGTGCCAGCAGGGGTAGCGGGGGTCACACCTACAATGAGCAGTTCTTC; cdr3_aa: CASRGSGGHTYNEQFF
clone_size: -; j_call: TRBJ2-7; v_call: TRBV5-6; d_call: -; cdr3_nt: TGTGCCAGCAGCTCCGGGACACACACCTACGAGCAGTACTTC; cdr3_aa: CASSSGTHTYEQYF
clone_size: -; j_call: TRBJ2-1; v_call: TRBV10-3; d_call: -; cdr3_nt: TGTGCCATCAGTGAAGTCGGGGACAATAATGAGCAGTTCTTC; cdr3_aa: CAISEVGDNNEQFF
clone_size: few; j_call: TRBJ2-7; v_call: TRBV7-9; d_call: -; cdr3_nt: TGTGCCAGCAGCTTAAACAGTGACACGCCCTACGAGCAGTACTTC; cdr3_aa: CASSLNSDTPYEQYF
clone_size: -; j_call: TRBJ1-2; v_call: TRBV5-1; d_call: -; cdr3_nt: TGCGCCAGCAGGGAGGGACAAATCTATGGCTACACCTTC; cdr3_aa: CASREGQIYGYTF
clone_size: once; j_call: TRBJ1-3; v_call: TRBV12-5; d_call: -; cdr3_nt: TGTGCTAGTGGTCCGGGAGGAGGTAGAAACACCATATATTTT; cdr3_aa: CASGPGGGRNTIYF
clone_size: few; j_call: TRBJ2-4; v_call: TRBV20-1; d_call: -; cdr3_nt: TGCAGTCCTTGGGCCAAAAACATTCAGTACTTC; cdr3_aa: CSPWAKNIQYF
clone_size: -; j_call: TRBJ2-1; v_call: TRBV7-9; d_call: -; cdr3_nt: TGTGTCAGCAGCTTAGTGGGACAACCACCCTACAATGAGCAGTTCTTC; cdr3_aa: CVSSLVGQPPYNEQFF
clone_size: few; j_call: TRBJ2-1; v_call: TRBV7-2; d_call: -; cdr3_nt: TGTGCCAGCAGCGTTATACTTATAGTAGGGCCATACAATGAGCAGTTCTTC; cdr3_aa: CASSVILIVGPYNEQFF
clone_size: -; j_call: TRBJ1-5; v_call: TRBV2; d_call: -; cdr3_nt: TGTGCCAGCAGTGAATTCAGGGCTGGCCAGCCCCAGCATTTT; cdr3_aa: CASSEFRAGQPQHF
clone_size: -; j_call: TRBJ1-6; v_call: TRBV3-1; d_call: -; cdr3_nt: TGTGCCAGCAGCCAGATCTCCTATAATTCACCCCTCCACTTT; cdr3_aa: CASSQISYNSPLHF
clone_size: few; j_call: TRBJ2-7; v_call: TRBV20-1; d_call: TRBD1; cdr3_nt: TGCAGTGCGAGGGGGAAGACAGGGCGCCCTCGCTACGAGCAGTACTTC; cdr3_aa: CSARGKTGRPRYEQYF
clone_size: -; j_call: TRBJ1-5; v_call: TRBV6-2/TRBV6-3; d_call: TRBD1; cdr3_nt: TGTGCCGGCAGTCTCGACAGGGGCTTCCGATTTTATCCGCCCCAGCATTTT; cdr3_aa: CAGSLDRGFRFYPPQHF
clone_size: -; j_call: TRBJ1-4; v_call: TRBV6-6; d_call: TRBD1; cdr3_nt: TGTGCCAGCAGCACAGGGGGAGCTAATGAAAAACTGTTTTTT; cdr3_aa: CASSTGGANEKLFF
clone_size: -; j_call: TRBJ1-2; v_call: TRBV28; d_call: -; cdr3_nt: TGTGCCAGCAGTTTTAGGGGGATTTCTAACTATGGCTACACCTTC; cdr3_aa: CASSFRGISNYGYTF
clone_size: -; j_call: TRBJ2-7; v_call: TRBV4-1; d_call: -; cdr3_nt: TGCGCCAGCAGCCAGGTGTGGTTGGGGCCCTCCGAGCAGTACTTC; cdr3_aa: CASSQVWLGPSEQYF
clone_size: -; j_call: TRBJ1-2; v_call: TRBV9; d_call: -; cdr3_nt: TGTGCCAGCGGCCGACAGTACTATGGCTACACCTTC; cdr3_aa: CASGRQYYGYTF
clone_size: -; j_call: TRBJ2-1; v_call: TRBV24-1; d_call: TRBD1; cdr3_nt: TGTGCCACCAGTGACCCGAACAGGGGCAATGAGCAGTTCTTC; cdr3_aa: CATSDPNRGNEQFF